The 22 T cell receptor beta chains below all came from one sample that was sequenced in a study of long-term antiretroviral therapy in people with HIV. The libraries were made with immunoSEQ v3.0 at survey level. Here immunoSEQ multiplex PCR was the method, and the copy in TCRdb shows in-frame clones only, minus some. The data show tens of thousands of clones, 80% to 85% seen once. Sequences were derived from unsorted PBMCs, sampled 0.4 years after starting antiretroviral therapy. Receptors were obtained from a middle-aged man with HIV.

This clone appeared once. The chain is built from TRBV7-9 and TRBJ2-2, with D hard to call. This CDR3 region has 14 residues. CDR1 is SEHNR, CDR2 FQNEAQ, per germline (reference sequence). V gave up 6 bases and J gave up 0 bases, with 8 bases separating them. CDR3 in amino acids: CASRNGPNTGELFF. As DNA, the CDR3 is TGTGCCAGCAGGAATGGACCGAACACCGGGGAGCTGTTTTTT.

The chain employs TRBV10-3 and TRBJ2-1; D remains ambiguous. Between the trimmed V and J ends, which lost 0 bases and 9 bases, there was a span of 21 bases. CDR3 length: 17 residues. Germline CDR1 is ENHRY and CDR2 is SYGVKD. The CDR3 DNA sequence: TGTGCCATCAGTGAGTCGATTGGGTGGGCGAGCTCAGCTGAGCAGTTCTTC. Encoded protein: CAISESIGWASSAEQFF.

V usage is TRBV6-5 and J usage is TRBJ1-5; weak D call: TRBD1 (5 bases). This CDR3 contains 15 residues. V dropped 7 bases and J dropped 0 bases, with 13 bases sitting between them. CDR1 and CDR2 (germline): MNHEY, SVGAGI. The CDR3 DNA reads TGTGCCAGCAAACCAAGGGACCTTAGCAATCAGCCCCAGCATTTT. Its translation: CASKPRDLSNQPQHF.

The chain joins TRBV28 to TRBJ1-2, with TRBD1 identical over 10 bases. The CDR3 is 13 amino acids. Germline V lookup: CDR1 MDHEN, CDR2 SYDVKM. The V gene end was trimmed by 5 bases and the J gene end by 7 bases; junction bases not matched to a gene: 4. The CDR3 spells CASSVDRGLGYTF. Here the CDR3 DNA reads TGTGCCAGCAGTGTCGACAGGGGGCTTGGCTACACCTTC.

The chain combines TRBV7-2 with TRBJ2-7; unclear D gene. This CDR3 spans 12 amino acids. From germline, CDR1 is SGHTA and CDR2 FQGNSA. The V and J ends lost 1 base and 7 bases respectively, with 8 bases between them. The CDR3 is CASSLGSGEQYF. The CDR3 DNA reads as TGTGCCAGCAGCTTAGGATCTGGAGAGCAGTACTTC.

The chain recombines TRBV2 with TRBJ2-7, with 7 bases that match TRBD1. Looked up from germline, CDR1 is SNHLY and CDR2 is FYNNEI. J gave up 2 bases and V 6 bases, and 10 bases lay outside the gene matches. The CDR3 length is 15 residues. The CDR3 DNA reads TGTGCCAGCAGGAAAGGGGGCCAAGCCACCTACGAGCAGTACTTC. It yields the protein CASRKGGQATYEQYF.

This chain links TRBV5-4 with TRBJ2-5; a possible D gene is TRBD2 (5 bases). V was pared by 4 bases and J by 6 bases, with 16 bases between. There are 14 residues in the CDR3. Germline CDR1 SGHNT, CDR2 YYREEE (reference sequence). Here the CDR3 reads CASSPPDSAQTQYF. The DNA for the CDR3 is TGTGCCAGCAGCCCCCCGGATAGCGCCCAGACCCAGTACTTC.

A single count supports this clone. V gene TRBV19 combines with J gene TRBJ2-3; either TRBD1 or TRBD2 may fit D (6 bases each). Germline lookup yields CDR1 LNHDA and CDR2 SQIVND (reference sequence). With 4 bases removed from V and 6 bases from J, the gap between germline ends came to 17 bases. This CDR3 spans 15 amino acids. This CDR3 is CASSRGGGSGDTQYF. The CDR3 nucleotides are TGTGCCAGTAGTAGAGGGGGAGGCAGCGGGGATACGCAGTATTTT. Complete variable domain (other parts from reference TRBV19 and TRBJ2-3): DGGITQSPKYLFRKEGQNVTLSCEQNLNHDAMYWYRQDPGQGLRLIYYSQIVNDFQKGDIAEGYSVSREKKESFPLTVTSAQKNPTAFYLCASSRGGGSGDTQYFGPGTRLTVL.

The chain uses TRBV2 and TRBJ2-2; TRBD1 matches at 7 bases. V was pared by 2 bases and J by 2 bases, with 2 bases of the junction left unmatched. The CDR3 contains 15 residues. Germline V lookup: CDR1 SNHLY, CDR2 FYNNEI. CDR3 DNA sequence: TGTGCCAGCAGTGAAACAGGGGATAACACCGGGGAGCTGTTTTTT. Translating it yields CASSETGDNTGELFF.

This sequence joins TRBV2 and TRBJ2-7, with D unresolved. In germline, CDR1 is SNHLY, CDR2 FYNNEI. V was pared by 1 base and J by 0 bases, with 4 bases between. The length of the CDR3 is 13 residues. CDR3 DNA sequence: TGTGCCAGCAGTGAAGGGAGCTCCTACGAGCAGTACTTC. Encoded protein: CASSEGSSYEQYF.

The rearrangement links TRBV2 to TRBJ2-7, with TRBD1 matching 7 bases. V lost 5 bases and J lost 6; bases outside the gene matches: 4. Germline CDR1 reads SNHLY; CDR2 reads FYNNEI. The length of the CDR3 is 12 residues. CDR3 sequence (DNA): TGTGCCAGCAGTCCCACAGGGGCCGAGCAGTACTTC. This encodes CASSPTGAEQYF. The full variable domain, with the rest looked up from reference TRBV2 and TRBJ2-7, is EPEVTQTPSHQVTQMGQEVILRCVPISNHLYFYWYRQILGQKVEFLVSFYNNEISEKSEIFDDQFSVERPDGSNFTLKIRSTKLEDSAMYFCASSPTGAEQYFGPGTRLTVT.

This chain joins TRBV27 and TRBJ2-7; either TRBD1 or TRBD2 may fit D (5 bases each). V lost 3 bases, J lost 4 bases, and 16 bases lay in between. The CDR3 totals 15 residues. Per germline, CDR1 MNHEY and CDR2 SMNVEV (reference sequence). The CDR3 region is CASSLERGVGYEQYF. The CDR3 nucleotides read TGTGCCAGCAGTTTGGAGAGGGGAGTCGGTTACGAGCAGTACTTC.

In DNA, the CDR3 is TGTGCCAGCAGCTTAGAAATGAACACCGGGGAGCTGTTTTTT. Translating gives CASSLEMNTGELFF. The rearrangement joins TRBV7-3 to TRBJ2-2; D gene unclear. Germline CDR1 is SGHTA and CDR2 is FQGTGA. The CDR3 sequence is 14 residues long. The ends were cut back, 2 bases at V and 1 base at J, with 5 bases in the middle.

The chain is built from TRBV5-6 and TRBJ1-1; D is uncertain. Germline V lookup: CDR1 SGHDT, CDR2 YYEEEE. This CDR3 region has 14 residues. V gave up 4 bases and J gave up 3 bases, with 13 bases separating them. The DNA of the CDR3 is TGTGCCAGCAGCCCGACACCCACGGACACTGAAGCTTTCTTT. This encodes CASSPTPTDTEAFF.

The CDR3 loop reads CAISESSGGSYEQYF. The CDR3 DNA is TGTGCCATCAGTGAGTCAAGCGGGGGTTCCTACGAGCAGTACTTC. The rearrangement joins TRBV10-3 to TRBJ2-7; 8 bases match TRBD2. Per the germline V gene, CDR1 is ENHRY and CDR2 is SYGVKD. CDR3 length: 15 amino acids. V shed 0 bases, J shed 1 base, and the junction held 2 bases outside the gene matches.

The V call is TRBV7-6, the J call TRBJ1-4; maybe TRBD1 (6 bases). The CDR3 sequence is 15 residues long. V was clipped by 10 bases and J by 5 bases, with 20 bases between them. Looked up from germline, CDR1 is SGHVS and CDR2 is FNYEAQ. In DNA form, the CDR3 reads TGTGCCACCAACACCCTCCAGGGGCTGAATGAAAAACTGTTTTTT. It specifies CATNTLQGLNEKLFF.

This chain uses TRBV9 with TRBJ1-5; 11 nucleotides match TRBD1. The CDR3 is made up of 15 amino acids. V dropped 2 bases and J dropped 2; count of bases not matched to a gene: 0. CDR1 SGDLS and CDR2 YYNGEE come from the germline V gene. The CDR3 here is CASSVGQGGNQPQHF. The CDR3 nucleotides are TGTGCCAGCAGCGTGGGACAGGGGGGCAATCAGCCCCAGCATTTT.

To note about this clone: A read error may produce the germline difference seen at one junction end. The CDR3 sequence is CASSGPTELGF. DNA of the CDR3: TGCGCCAGCAGTGGGCCGACGGAATTGGGTTTT. The V gene is TRBV10-2, the J gene TRBJ2-3, with D unclear. Germline assignment: CDR1 WSHSY and CDR2 SAAADI. This CDR3 is built from 11 residues.

The rearrangement joins TRBV5-5 to TRBJ1-5; no clear D. The CDR3 spans 18 residues. From germline, CDR1 is SGHKS and CDR2 YYEKEE (reference sequence). V lost 0 bases, J lost 3 bases, and 19 bases lay in between. CDR3 protein: CASSLGNLRGPLNQPQHF. The CDR3, as DNA: TGTGCCAGCAGCTTGGGCAACCTTCGGGGTCCCCTCAATCAGCCCCAGCATTTT.

The chain joins TRBV5-4 to TRBJ1-1, with 7 bases lining up with TRBD1. The CDR3 extends over 18 amino acids. Germline trimming cut 4 bases from V and 5 bases from J; bases unmatched to any gene: 20. Germline V lookup: CDR1 SGHNT, CDR2 YYREEE (reference sequence). For the CDR3, the DNA is TGTGCCAGCAGCCGATGGACCGACAGGGAAGTTTCGCTAACTGAAGCTTTCTTT. Its protein product is CASSRWTDREVSLTEAFF.

The chain recombines TRBV2 with TRBJ2-1; a weak D match, TRBD1 (5 bases). Trimming removed 3 bases at V and 3 bases at J, with 18 bases between. Germline loops: CDR1 SNHLY, CDR2 FYNNEI. There are 17 residues in the CDR3. The CDR3 is CASSEFRWGGYYNEQFF. The CDR3 DNA follows: TGTGCCAGCAGTGAGTTCCGGTGGGGCGGCTACTACAATGAGCAGTTCTTC. The variable domain in full, completed from reference TRBV2 and TRBJ2-1, reads EPEVTQTPSHQVTQMGQEVILRCVPISNHLYFYWYRQILGQKVEFLVSFYNNEISEKSEIFDDQFSVERPDGSNFTLKIRSTKLEDSAMYFCASSEFRWGGYYNEQFFGPGTRLTVL.

The chain is built from TRBV7-8 and TRBJ1-4; D gene uncertain. V was cut by 1 base and J by 8 bases, with 11 bases left in between. The germline V gene has CDR1 SGHVS and CDR2 FQNEAQ. The CDR3 is 14 amino acids. The CDR3 spells CASSLVAGAEKLFF. CDR3 nucleotides: TGTGCCAGCAGCTTAGTAGCCGGAGCGGAAAAACTGTTTTTT. Supplemented by reference TRBV7-8 and TRBJ1-4, the full variable domain reads GAGVSQSPRYKVAKRGQDVALRCDPISGHVSLFWYQQALGQGPEFLTYFQNEAQLDKSGLPSDRFFAERPEGSVSTLKIQRTQQEDSAVYLCASSLVAGAEKLFFGSGTQLSVL.